This TCR beta chain came from a study of blood T cell repertoires in COVID-19. Overall study: Specimens from acute and convalescent COVID-19 originated in the United States, Italy and Spain. The analysed material was cDNA or gDNA that came from T cells, B-cell-depleted T cells, or PBMCs.

The V gene's germline CDR1 is MGHRA and CDR2 YSYEKL. Trimming removed 4 bases from V and 9 bases from J; junction bases left unmatched: 17. The CDR3 consists of 17 residues. In the original analysis: Estimated nucleated cell counts came from reference gene primer amplification. The data were produced by immunoSEQ multiplex PCR, yet TCRdb's version contains in-frame clones alone and is incomplete. Clone size and the V and J calls come from that table; the DNA yielded D and trimming. The sample shows roughly 62,000 clones, roughly 80% of them seen only once. V is TRBV4-1 and J is TRBJ1-5; TRBD1 matches at 8 bases. What was sequenced was peripheral blood. The TCR comes from a woman aged 80 or older with active or convalescent COVID-19. The CDR3, as DNA: TGCGCCAGCAGCCGTTCCTCCCAGACAGGGGATCTGGGGCCCCAGCATTTT. It encodes CASSRSSQTGDLGPQHF.